This T cell receptor (beta chain) derives from a study of low-dose radiotherapy and immunotherapy resistance in tumors. Study as a whole: Per fraction, Cohort 1 was given 0.5 Gy every 2 weeks, for a total of 6.5 Gy. Intravenous cyclophosphamide 200 mg/m2 was given every two weeks, one day before radiation and immunotherapy. Patients took 300 mg oral aspirin daily for four cycles from cycle 1 day 1.

This clonotype was seen repeatedly, ten times or more. Sample time point: after trial treatment. Treatment denoted: LDRT plus nivolumab, ipilimumab, low-dose cyclophosphamide and aspirin (RACIN trial). The CDR3 extends over 14 amino acids. Germline V gives CDR1 SNHLY, CDR2 FYNNEI. Deletions cut 4 bases from V and 2 bases from J, with 8 bases between. TRAV- and TRBV-specific primers, spanning alpha and beta chains, primed first-strand cDNA. Using a constant-region primer together with a V-primer adapter, TCRs were subjected to around 22 PCR cycles of amplification. Amplification of the isolated mRNA used in vitro transcription. TCRdb recomputed calls from the reads with MiXCR, one row per CDR3 protein. Of 85,000 to 95,000 distinct CDR3 sequences listed, less than 25% are singletons.

Source: PBMCs, taken after low-dose radiotherapy plus immunotherapy. V and J are TRBV2 and TRBJ2-2; D gene unclear. The receptor's source is a female donor with ovarian cancer. The CDR3 DNA sequence: TGTGCCAGCAGTGTTGGCGGCAACACCGGGGAGCTGTTTTTT. Translated: CASSVGGNTGELFF.